The sequence of this T cell receptor (beta chain) was determined in a study of regulatory T cells in long-lasting Graves disease. This clonotype was counted many times. The V and J ends lost 3 bases and 3 bases respectively, with 8 bases between them. CDR1 and CDR2 from the germline V gene are MDHEN and SYDVKM. The CDR3 covers 13 residues. TCR beta libraries were built with iRepertoire HTBI primers and Arm-PCR of CDR3 regions. TCRdb reprocessed the multiplex PCR reads via MiXCR and lists one record per CDR3 protein. The profile shows a few hundred thousand distinct CDR3 sequences, roughly 25% of them singletons. The time point is: persistent/refractory GD, antithyroid drugs over 5 years with positive TRAb. With RNA extracted from PBMCs as input, the TCR library was made.

The rearrangement links TRBV28 to TRBJ1-1; D unclear. The starting material was peripheral blood mononuclear cells (PBMCs), obtained when the disease was refractory, from a patient treated with antithyroid drugs. The TCR comes from a woman aged 40 to 50 with Graves disease. CDR3: CASSFEGYTEAFF. CDR3 in DNA: TGTGCCAGCAGTTTCGAGGGATACACTGAAGCTTTCTTT. Based on the CDR3 plus reference TRBV28 and TRBJ1-1, the full variable domain is DVKVTQSSRYLVKRTGEKVFLECVQDMDHENMFWYRQDPGLGLRLIYFSYDVKMKEKGDIPEGYSVSREKKERFSLILESASTNQTSMYLCASSFEGYTEAFFGQGTRLTVV.